This T cell receptor (beta chain) derives from a study of identifying expanded T cells in peripheral blood. Clones were read by immunoSEQ multiplex PCR, and TCRdb kept only the in-frame ones, dropping some. The table records more than 75,000 clones, roughly 86% of them present only once. V was trimmed by 7 bases and J by 9 bases, leaving 16 bases between them. This CDR3 has 13 residues. CDR1 and CDR2 (germline): GTSNPN, SVGIG (reference sequence). This clone occurred many times. Collection occurred without any documented infections or immune events in donors. This chain links TRBV30 with TRBJ1-6; possibly TRBD1 for D (6 bases). The origin of this receptor is a person aged 18 to 70 in good health. What was sequenced was blood. The CDR3 sequence is CASRGQTGSPLHF. The CDR3 DNA sequence: TGTGCCTCGAGGGGACAAACGGGTTCACCCCTCCACTTT.